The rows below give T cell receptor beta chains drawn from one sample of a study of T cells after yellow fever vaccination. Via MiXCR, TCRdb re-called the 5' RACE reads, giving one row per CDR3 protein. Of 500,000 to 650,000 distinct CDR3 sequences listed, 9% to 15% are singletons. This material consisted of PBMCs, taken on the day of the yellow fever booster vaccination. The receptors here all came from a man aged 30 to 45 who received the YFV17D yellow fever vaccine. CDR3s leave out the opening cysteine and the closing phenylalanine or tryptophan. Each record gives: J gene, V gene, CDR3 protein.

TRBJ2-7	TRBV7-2	ASSLTGGLYEQY
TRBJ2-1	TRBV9	ASSETEFYNEQF
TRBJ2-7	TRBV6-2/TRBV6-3	ATLDSPSYEQY
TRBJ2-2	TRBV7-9	AKGDSNTGELF
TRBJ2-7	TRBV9	ASSVVVTGSEQY
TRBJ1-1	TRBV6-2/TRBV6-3	ASSYSNYKNTEAF
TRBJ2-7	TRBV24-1	ASRGPNEQY
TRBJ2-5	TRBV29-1	SATTGPETQY
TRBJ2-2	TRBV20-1	SASLFAGELF
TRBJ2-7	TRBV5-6	ASSLSAGPPYEQY
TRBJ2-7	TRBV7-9	ASSLDLGQGGYEQY
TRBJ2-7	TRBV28	ASSLWGTNEQY
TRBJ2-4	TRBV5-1	ASSLGDLAIDIQY
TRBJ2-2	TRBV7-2	ASSVLEGTGELF
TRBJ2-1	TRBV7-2	ASSLSWHEQF
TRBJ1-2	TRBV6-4	ASSDTLQALGGYT
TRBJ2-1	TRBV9	ASSVGLAAAYNEQF
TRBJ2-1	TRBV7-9	ASSLRNSAVGQF
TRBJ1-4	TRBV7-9	ASSLEGRIATNEKLF
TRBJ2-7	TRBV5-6	ASSNSGLGGFSYEQY
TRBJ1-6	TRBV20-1	SATVEEARNSPLH
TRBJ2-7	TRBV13	ASSVSGRASEQY
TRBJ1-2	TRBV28	ASSLSDREGVCT
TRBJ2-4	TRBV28	ASSLQNIQY
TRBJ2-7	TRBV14	ASSQDYAAGVGEQY
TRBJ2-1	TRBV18	ASSPGWESYNEQF
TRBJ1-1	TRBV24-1	ATSDRTGTEAF
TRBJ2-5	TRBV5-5	ASIPRGGGETQY
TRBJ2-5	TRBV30	AWSVSQGQETQY
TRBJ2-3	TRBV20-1	SAGRLGVQATQY
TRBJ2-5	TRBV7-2	ASSSRGVEETQY
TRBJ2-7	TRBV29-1	SVPGGGPYEQY
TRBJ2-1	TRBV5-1	ASSPGGTGSGEQF
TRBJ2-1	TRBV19	ASSIQGLSSYNEQF
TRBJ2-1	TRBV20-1	SARPHGVEQF
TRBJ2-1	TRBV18	ASSPLGVAGGKNEQF
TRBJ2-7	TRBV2	ASNDAGVYEQY
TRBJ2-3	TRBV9	ASSVAPSGRTDTQY
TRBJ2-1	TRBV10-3	AISGGSGGNYNEQF
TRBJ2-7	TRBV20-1	SARTVGPEQY
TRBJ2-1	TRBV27	ASSPRLAGGGEQF
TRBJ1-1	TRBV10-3	ATGTGNTEAF
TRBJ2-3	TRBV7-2	ASSPSRGAAENTQY
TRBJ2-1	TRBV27	ASSLVGGQKHNEQF
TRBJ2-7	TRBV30	AWTWQEGPYEQY
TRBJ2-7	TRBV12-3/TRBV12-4	ASTTRLAGAYEQY
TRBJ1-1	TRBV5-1	ASSFLGSGEAF
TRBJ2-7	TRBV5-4	ASSKDRGTYEQY
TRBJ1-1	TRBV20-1	SARAGGAEAF
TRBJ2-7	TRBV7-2	ASSLELALYEQY
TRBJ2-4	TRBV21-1	ASSYRGLQY
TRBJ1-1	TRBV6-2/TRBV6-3	ASSSSRRLNTEAF
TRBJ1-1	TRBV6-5	ASNSIGYRGMNTEAF